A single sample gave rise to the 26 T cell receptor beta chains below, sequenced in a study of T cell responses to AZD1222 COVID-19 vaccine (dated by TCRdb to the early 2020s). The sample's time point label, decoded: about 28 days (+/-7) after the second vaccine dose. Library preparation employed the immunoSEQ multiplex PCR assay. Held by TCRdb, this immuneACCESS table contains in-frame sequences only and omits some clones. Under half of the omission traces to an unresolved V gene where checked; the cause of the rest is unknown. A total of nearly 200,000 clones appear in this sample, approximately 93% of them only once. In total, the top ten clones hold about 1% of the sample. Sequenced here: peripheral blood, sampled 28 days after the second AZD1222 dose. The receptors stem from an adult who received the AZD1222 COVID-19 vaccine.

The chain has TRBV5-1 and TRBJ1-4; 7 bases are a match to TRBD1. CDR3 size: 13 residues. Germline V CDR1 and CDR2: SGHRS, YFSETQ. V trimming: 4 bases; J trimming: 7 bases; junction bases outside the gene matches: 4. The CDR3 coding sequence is TGCGCCAGCAGCGCGGACAGGCGTGAAAAACTGTTTTTT. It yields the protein CASSADRREKLFF.

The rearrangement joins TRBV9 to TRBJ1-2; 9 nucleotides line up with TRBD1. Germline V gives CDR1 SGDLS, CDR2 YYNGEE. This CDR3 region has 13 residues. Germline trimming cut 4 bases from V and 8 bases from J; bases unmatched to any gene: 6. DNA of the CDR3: TGTGCCAGCAGCCTCGGACAGGGGCGGGGCTACACCTTC. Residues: CASSLGQGRGYTF. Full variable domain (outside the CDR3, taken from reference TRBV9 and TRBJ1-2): DSGVTQTPKHLITATGQRVTLRCSPRSGDLSVYWYQQSLDQGLQFLIQYYNGEERAKGNILERFSAQQFPDLHSELNLSSLELGDSALYFCASSLGQGRGYTFGSGTRLTVV.

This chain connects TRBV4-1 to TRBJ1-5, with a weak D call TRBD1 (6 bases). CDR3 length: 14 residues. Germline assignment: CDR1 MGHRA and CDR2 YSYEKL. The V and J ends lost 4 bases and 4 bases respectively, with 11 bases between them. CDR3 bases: TGCGCCAGCAGCCCGAGAGGGGGGAATCAGCCCCAGCATTTT. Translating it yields CASSPRGGNQPQHF.

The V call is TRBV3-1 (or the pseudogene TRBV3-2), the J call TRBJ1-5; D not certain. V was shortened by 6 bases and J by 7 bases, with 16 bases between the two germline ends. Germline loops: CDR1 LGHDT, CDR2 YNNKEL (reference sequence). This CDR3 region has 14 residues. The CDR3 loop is CASSPDPAGQPQHF. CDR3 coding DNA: TGTGCCAGCAGTCCCGACCCAGCGGGGCAGCCCCAGCATTTT.

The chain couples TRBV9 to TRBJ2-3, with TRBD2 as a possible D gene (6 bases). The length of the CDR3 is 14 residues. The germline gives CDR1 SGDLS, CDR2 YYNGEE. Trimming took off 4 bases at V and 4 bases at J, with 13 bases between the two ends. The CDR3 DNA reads TGTGCCAGCAGCCTTCGGGGGACGCCAGATACGCAGTATTTT. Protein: CASSLRGTPDTQYF.

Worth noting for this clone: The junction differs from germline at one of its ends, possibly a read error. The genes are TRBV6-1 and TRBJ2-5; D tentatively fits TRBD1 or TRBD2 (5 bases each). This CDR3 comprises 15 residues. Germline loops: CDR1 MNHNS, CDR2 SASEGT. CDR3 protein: CASREGAGRRETQYF. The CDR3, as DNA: TGTGCCAGCAGGGAAGGGGCGGGCCGGCGGGAGACCCAGTACTTC.

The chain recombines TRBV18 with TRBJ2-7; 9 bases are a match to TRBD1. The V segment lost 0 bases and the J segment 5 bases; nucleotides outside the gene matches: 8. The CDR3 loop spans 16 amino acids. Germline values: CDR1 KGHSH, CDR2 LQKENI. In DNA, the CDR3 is TGTGCCAGCTCACCACCGAACAGGGGGCGGGCTAACGAGCAGTACTTC. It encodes CASSPPNRGRANEQYF.

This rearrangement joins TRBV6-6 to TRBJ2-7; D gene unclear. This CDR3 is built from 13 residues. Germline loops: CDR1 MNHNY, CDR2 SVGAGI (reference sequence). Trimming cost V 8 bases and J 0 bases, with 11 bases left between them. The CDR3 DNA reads TGTGCCAGCGAGGACGGAGCCTCCTACGAGCAGTACTTC. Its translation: CASEDGASYEQYF.

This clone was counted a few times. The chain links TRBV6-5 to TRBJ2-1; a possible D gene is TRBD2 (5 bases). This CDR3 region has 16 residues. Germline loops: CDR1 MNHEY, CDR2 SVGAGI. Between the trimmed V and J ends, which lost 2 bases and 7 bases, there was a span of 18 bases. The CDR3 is CASSYRGPFTGNEQFF. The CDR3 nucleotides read TGTGCCAGCAGTTACCGCGGCCCTTTTACGGGGAATGAGCAGTTCTTC.

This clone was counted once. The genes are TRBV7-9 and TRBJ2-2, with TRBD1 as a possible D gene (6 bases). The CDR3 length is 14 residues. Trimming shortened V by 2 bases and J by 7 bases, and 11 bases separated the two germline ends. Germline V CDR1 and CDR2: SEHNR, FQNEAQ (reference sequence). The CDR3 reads CASSLSGAGGELFF. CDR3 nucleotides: TGTGCCAGCAGCTTATCAGGGGCCGGCGGGGAGCTGTTTTTT.

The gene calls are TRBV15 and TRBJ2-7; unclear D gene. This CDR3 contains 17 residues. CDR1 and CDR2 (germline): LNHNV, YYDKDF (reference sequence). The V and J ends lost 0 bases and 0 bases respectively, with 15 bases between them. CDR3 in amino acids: CATSRDSLGSSSYEQYF. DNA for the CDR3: TGTGCCACCAGCAGAGATTCCCTGGGGTCGAGCTCCTACGAGCAGTACTTC.

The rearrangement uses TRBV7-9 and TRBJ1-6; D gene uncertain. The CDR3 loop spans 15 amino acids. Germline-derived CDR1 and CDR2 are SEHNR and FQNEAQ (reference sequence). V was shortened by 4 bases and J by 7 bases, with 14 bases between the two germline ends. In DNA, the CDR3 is TGTGCCAGCAGCTCAACGCCGGGCCCCAATTCACCCCTCCACTTT. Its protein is CASSSTPGPNSPLHF. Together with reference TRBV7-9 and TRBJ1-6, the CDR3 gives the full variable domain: DTGVSQNPRHKITKRGQNVTFRCDPISEHNRLYWYRQTLGQGPEFLTYFQNEAQLEKSRLLSDRFSAERPKGSFSTLEIQRTEQGDSAMYLCASSSTPGPNSPLHFGNGTRLTVT.

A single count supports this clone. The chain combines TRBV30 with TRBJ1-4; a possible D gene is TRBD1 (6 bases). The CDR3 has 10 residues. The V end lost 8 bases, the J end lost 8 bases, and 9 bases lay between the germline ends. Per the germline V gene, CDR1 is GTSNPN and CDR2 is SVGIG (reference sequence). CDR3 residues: CAGGQEKLFF. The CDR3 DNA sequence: TGTGCCGGGGGCCAGGAAAAACTGTTTTTT.

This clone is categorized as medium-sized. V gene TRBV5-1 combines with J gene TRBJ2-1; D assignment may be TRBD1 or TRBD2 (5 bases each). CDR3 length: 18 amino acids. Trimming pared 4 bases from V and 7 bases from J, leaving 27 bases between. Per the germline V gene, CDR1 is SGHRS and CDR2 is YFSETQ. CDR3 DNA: TGCGCCAGCAGCGTCCTAACTTCTGACACTATGGGGGATAATGAGCAGTTCTTC. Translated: CASSVLTSDTMGDNEQFF.

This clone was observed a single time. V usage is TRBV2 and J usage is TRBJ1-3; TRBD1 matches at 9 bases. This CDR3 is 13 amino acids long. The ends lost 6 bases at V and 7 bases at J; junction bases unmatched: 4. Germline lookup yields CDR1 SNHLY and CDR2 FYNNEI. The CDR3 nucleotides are TGTGCCAGCAGAGGGACAGGGATGAACACCATATATTTT. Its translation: CASRGTGMNTIYF. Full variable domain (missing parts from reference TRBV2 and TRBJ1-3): EPEVTQTPSHQVTQMGQEVILRCVPISNHLYFYWYRQILGQKVEFLVSFYNNEISEKSEIFDDQFSVERPDGSNFTLKIRSTKLEDSAMYFCASRGTGMNTIYFGEGSWLTVV.

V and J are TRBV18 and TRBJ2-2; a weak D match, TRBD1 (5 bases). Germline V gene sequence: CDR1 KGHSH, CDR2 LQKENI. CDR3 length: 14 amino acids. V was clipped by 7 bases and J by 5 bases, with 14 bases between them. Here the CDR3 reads CASYPNGATGELFF. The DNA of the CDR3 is TGTGCCAGCTATCCAAATGGGGCGACCGGGGAGCTGTTTTTT.

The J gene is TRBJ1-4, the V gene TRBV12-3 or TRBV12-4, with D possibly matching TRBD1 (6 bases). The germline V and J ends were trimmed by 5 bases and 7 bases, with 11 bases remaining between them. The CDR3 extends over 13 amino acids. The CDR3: CASSASGAEKLFF. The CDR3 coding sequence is TGTGCCAGCAGTGCTTCAGGGGCTGAAAAACTGTTTTTT.

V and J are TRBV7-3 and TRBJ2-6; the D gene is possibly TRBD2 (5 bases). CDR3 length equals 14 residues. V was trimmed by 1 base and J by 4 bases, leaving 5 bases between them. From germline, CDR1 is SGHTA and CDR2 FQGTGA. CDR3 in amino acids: CASSLSGGANVLTF. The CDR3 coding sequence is TGTGCCAGCAGCTTAAGCGGGGGGGCCAACGTCCTGACTTTC.

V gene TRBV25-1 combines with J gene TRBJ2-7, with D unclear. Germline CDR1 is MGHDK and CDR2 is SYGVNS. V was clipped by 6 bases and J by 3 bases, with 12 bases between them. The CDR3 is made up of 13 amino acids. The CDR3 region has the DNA TGTGCCAGCAGCGTTAAGGGTCTCTACGAGCAGTACTTC. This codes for CASSVKGLYEQYF.

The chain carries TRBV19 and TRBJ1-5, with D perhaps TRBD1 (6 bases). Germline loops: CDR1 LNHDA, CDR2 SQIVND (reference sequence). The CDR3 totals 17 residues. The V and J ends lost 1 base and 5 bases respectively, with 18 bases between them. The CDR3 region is CASSIGRGHPADQPQHF. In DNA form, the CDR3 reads TGTGCCAGTAGTATAGGGAGGGGACACCCTGCAGATCAGCCCCAGCATTTT.

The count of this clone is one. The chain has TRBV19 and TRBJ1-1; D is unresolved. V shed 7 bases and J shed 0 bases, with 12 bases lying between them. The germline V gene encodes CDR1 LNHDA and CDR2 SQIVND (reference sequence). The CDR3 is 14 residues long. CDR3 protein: CASTDGPMNTEAFF. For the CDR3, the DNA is TGTGCCAGTACCGACGGGCCCATGAACACTGAAGCTTTCTTT.

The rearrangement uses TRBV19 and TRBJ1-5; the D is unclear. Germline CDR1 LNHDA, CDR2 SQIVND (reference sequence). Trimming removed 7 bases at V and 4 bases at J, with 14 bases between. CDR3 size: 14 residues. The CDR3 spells CASKGSLKNQPQHF. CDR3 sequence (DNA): TGTGCCAGTAAGGGCTCACTGAAAAATCAGCCCCAGCATTTT. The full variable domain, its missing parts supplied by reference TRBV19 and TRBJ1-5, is DGGITQSPKYLFRKEGQNVTLSCEQNLNHDAMYWYRQDPGQGLRLIYYSQIVNDFQKGDIAEGYSVSREKKESFPLTVTSAQKNPTAFYLCASKGSLKNQPQHFGDGTRLSIL.

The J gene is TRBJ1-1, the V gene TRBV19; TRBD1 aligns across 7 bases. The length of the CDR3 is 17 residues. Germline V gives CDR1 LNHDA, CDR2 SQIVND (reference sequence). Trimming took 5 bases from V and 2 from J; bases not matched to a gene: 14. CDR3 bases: TGTGCCAGTAGTCCATACAGGGGAGTATACCTTAACACTGAAGCTTTCTTT. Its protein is CASSPYRGVYLNTEAFF.

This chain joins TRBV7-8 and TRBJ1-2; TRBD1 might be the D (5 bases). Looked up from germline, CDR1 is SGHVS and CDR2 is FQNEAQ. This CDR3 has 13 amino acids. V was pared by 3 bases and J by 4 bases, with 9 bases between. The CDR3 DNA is TGTGCCAGCAGCTTGGCACAGGCCTATGGCTACACCTTC. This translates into CASSLAQAYGYTF.

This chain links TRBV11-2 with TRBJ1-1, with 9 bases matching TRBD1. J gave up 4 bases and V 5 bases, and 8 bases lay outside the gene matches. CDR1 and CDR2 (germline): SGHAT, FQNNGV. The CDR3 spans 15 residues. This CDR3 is CASSPGTGFFTEAFF. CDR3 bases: TGTGCCAGCAGCCCCGGGACAGGGTTTTTCACTGAAGCTTTCTTT.

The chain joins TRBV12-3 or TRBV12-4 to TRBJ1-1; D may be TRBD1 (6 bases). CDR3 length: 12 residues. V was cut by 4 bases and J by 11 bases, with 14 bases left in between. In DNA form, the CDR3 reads TGTGCCAGCAGTTCCCCGGGGGCGCGTGCTTTCTTT. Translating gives CASSSPGARAFF.